The 26 T cell receptor beta chains below were found in one sample sequenced in a study of cytomegalovirus exposure and HLA in healthy donors. The PCR employed 60 Vbeta primers together with 13 Jbeta primers. Profiling relied on immunoSEQ multiplex PCR, and the TCRdb table lists in-frame clones only, not all of them. The table has about 170,000 clones, 85% seen once. The specimen was PBMCs. The receptors were sampled from a boy under 10 years old in good health and CMV-seronegative.

The rearrangement uses TRBV10-1 and TRBJ2-7; TRBD2 matches at 14 bases. Germline loops: CDR1 WNHNN, CDR2 SYGVQD (reference sequence). J was trimmed by 4 bases and V by 3 bases; bases with no gene match: 14. The CDR3 is made up of 19 amino acids. This CDR3 reads CASSDPGLAGGVSRYEQYV. CDR3 in DNA: TGCGCCAGCAGTGACCCTGGACTAGCGGGGGGCGTATCGAGGTACGAGCAGTACGTC.

J is TRBJ1-1 and V is TRBV4-1; 11 positions agree with TRBD1. The CDR3 extends over 18 amino acids. In germline, CDR1 is MGHRA, CDR2 YSYEKL. V trimming: 1 base; J trimming: 6 bases; junction bases outside the gene matches: 13. The CDR3 loop reads CASSQVWTGGDYKPEAFF. The CDR3 region has the DNA TGCGCCAGCAGCCAAGTGTGGACAGGGGGCGATTATAAGCCTGAAGCTTTCTTT.

V and J are TRBV4-2 and TRBJ1-3; weak D call: TRBD1 (6 bases). Germline V gene lookup returns CDR1 LGHNA and CDR2 YNFKEQ. Between the trimmed V and J ends, which lost 4 bases and 0 bases, there was a span of 13 bases. The length of the CDR3 is 16 residues. CDR3 DNA: TGTGCCAGCAGCCGCGAACAGGGCCTCTCTGGAAACACCATATATTTT. Residues: CASSREQGLSGNTIYF.

The CDR3 region has the DNA TGTGCCAGCAGACTAGCGGGGGACCCCGGCGGAGCGCAGTATTTT. Translating it yields CASRLAGDPGGAQYF. The chain has TRBV2 and TRBJ2-3; 11 nucleotides agree with TRBD2. Germline V gives CDR1 SNHLY, CDR2 FYNNEI. The CDR3 has 15 amino acids. V lost 6 bases and J lost 10; bases outside the gene matches: 12. Full variable domain (remainder filled in from reference TRBV2 and TRBJ2-3): EPEVTQTPSHQVTQMGQEVILRCVPISNHLYFYWYRQILGQKVEFLVSFYNNEISEKSEIFDDQFSVERPDGSNFTLKIRSTKLEDSAMYFCASRLAGDPGGAQYFGPGTRLTVL.

This chain connects TRBV4-2 to TRBJ2-5; 8 bases map to TRBD2. Per the germline V gene, CDR1 is LGHNA and CDR2 is YNFKEQ. The CDR3 is made up of 16 amino acids. The junction had 5 bases not matched to a gene; V was cut back by 1 base and J by 1 base. In DNA, the CDR3 is TGTGCCAGCAGCCAAGGCATAGCGGGGTCCCAAGAGACCCAGTACTTC. Protein product: CASSQGIAGSQETQYF.

The J gene is TRBJ1-2, the V gene TRBV5-1, with D unclear. V was pared by 4 bases and J by 7 bases, with 8 bases between. This CDR3 has 11 residues. CDR1 is SGHRS, CDR2 YFSETQ, per germline. CDR3 in amino acids: CASSSARGYTF. The CDR3 DNA reads TGCGCCAGCAGCAGCGCTCGTGGCTACACCTTC.

J is TRBJ1-1 and V is TRBV4-2; 8 nucleotides agree with TRBD1. CDR3 length: 16 residues. J lost 1 base, V lost 0 bases, and 4 bases had no gene match. CDR1 is LGHNA and CDR2 is YNFKEQ in the germline V gene. The CDR3 is CASSQEGGQGNTEAFF. CDR3 DNA: TGTGCCAGCAGCCAAGAGGGCGGACAGGGGAACACTGAAGCTTTCTTT.

The chain recombines TRBV28 with TRBJ2-1, with 10 bases aligning to TRBD2. CDR1 is MDHEN, CDR2 SYDVKM, per germline. Unmatched junction bases numbered 3, after V lost 5 bases and J lost 8 bases. The length of the CDR3 is 13 residues. CDR3 sequence (DNA): TGTGCCAGCAGTCCGGGACTAGCGTATGAGCAGTTCTTC. Amino acid sequence: CASSPGLAYEQFF.

This clone came up many times. CDR3 residues: CASSGLAGADTQYF. In nucleotides, the CDR3 is TGTGCCAGCAGTGGACTAGCGGGAGCAGATACGCAGTATTTT. The chain uses TRBV6-4 and TRBJ2-3, with 12 bases aligning to TRBD2. V shed 4 bases, J shed 4 bases, and the junction held 0 bases outside the gene matches. This CDR3 has 14 residues. Germline CDR1 and CDR2: MRHNA and SNTAGT.

V and J are TRBV11-3 and TRBJ2-7; D call uncertain. The germline V gene has CDR1 SGHNT and CDR2 YENEEA. This CDR3 has 15 amino acids. Deletions cut 5 bases from V and 7 bases from J, with 21 bases between. The CDR3 nucleotides are TGTGCCAGCAGCCCATCTCCCAACAGTGAGAGAGAGCAGTACTTC. The encoded protein is CASSPSPNSEREQYF.

The J gene is TRBJ2-2, the V gene TRBV11-3, with D perhaps matching TRBD2 (7 bases). CDR3 length: 14 residues. The germline V and J ends were trimmed by 5 bases and 3 bases, with 10 bases remaining between them. Germline V lookup: CDR1 SGHNT, CDR2 YENEEA. CDR3 residues: CASSPGGDTGELFF. In DNA, the CDR3 is TGTGCCAGCAGCCCGGGGGGCGACACCGGGGAGCTGTTTTTT.

This sequence joins TRBV4-2 and TRBJ1-4, with D perhaps matching TRBD1 (5 bases). The CDR3 is made up of 20 amino acids. The V end was cut by 0 bases, the J end by 5 bases, with 25 bases between. Germline CDR1 and CDR2: LGHNA and YNFKEQ. CDR3 loop: CASSQDRPVGGGVLNEKLFF. The CDR3 DNA reads as TGTGCCAGCAGCCAAGATCGTCCCGTGGGGGGGGGAGTGCTCAATGAAAAACTGTTTTTT.

The chain links TRBV2 to TRBJ1-3; D might be TRBD1 (5 bases). The CDR3 totals 14 residues. CDR1 SNHLY and CDR2 FYNNEI come from the germline V gene. The V gene lost 2 bases and the J gene lost 7 bases, with 12 bases spanning the gap. The CDR3 protein is CASSEMQGGNTIYF. In nucleotides, the CDR3 is TGTGCCAGCAGTGAAATGCAGGGAGGGAACACCATATATTTT. Full variable domain (rest looked up from reference TRBV2 and TRBJ1-3): EPEVTQTPSHQVTQMGQEVILRCVPISNHLYFYWYRQILGQKVEFLVSFYNNEISEKSEIFDDQFSVERPDGSNFTLKIRSTKLEDSAMYFCASSEMQGGNTIYFGEGSWLTVV.

This sequence joins TRBV7-9 and TRBJ2-1; 9 bases match TRBD1. Germline V lookup: CDR1 SEHNR, CDR2 FQNEAQ (reference sequence). This CDR3 is 18 amino acids long. Trimming took 1 base from V and 5 from J; bases not matched to a gene: 12. CDR3 bases: TGTGCCAGCAGCTTAGAGGGATCTCGGGACAGGGTAAACAATGAGCAGTTCTTC. Its translation: CASSLEGSRDRVNNEQFF.

This clone was counted once. The chain links TRBV13 to TRBJ2-5, with 8 nucleotides matching TRBD2. V shed 0 bases and J 2 bases; nucleotides not matched to a gene: 8. The CDR3 has 17 amino acids. The germline CDR1 and CDR2 sequences are PRHDT and FYEKMQ (reference sequence). CDR3 sequence: CASSLGGSSGPQETQYF. CDR3 coding DNA: TGTGCCAGCAGCTTAGGGGGGTCTAGCGGGCCTCAAGAGACCCAGTACTTC.

This rearrangement joins TRBV7-8 to TRBJ2-7, with D tentatively TRBD2 (7 bases). The germline CDR1 and CDR2 sequences are SGHVS and FQNEAQ. CDR3 size: 18 residues. V lost 1 base to trimming and J lost 4 bases, with 23 bases between them. The CDR3 DNA reads TGTGCCAGCAGCTTAGAGATGCATCCACGGGGGGACAAGTACGAGCAGTACTTC. This translates into CASSLEMHPRGDKYEQYF.

The V gene is TRBV6-1, the J gene TRBJ2-1; 7 nucleotides match TRBD1. The CDR3 spans 15 residues. The V gene's germline CDR1 is MNHNS and CDR2 SASEGT. With V trimmed by 0 bases and J by 7 bases, 6 bases remained unmatched. DNA of the CDR3: TGTGCCAGCAGTGAAGCTTGGGGCAGGGGGAATGAGCAGTTCTTC. Its protein product is CASSEAWGRGNEQFF.

This clone was picked up one time. The V call is TRBV28, the J call TRBJ1-1, with D maybe TRBD1 (5 bases). Germline V gene sequence: CDR1 MDHEN, CDR2 SYDVKM. Trimming cost V 3 bases and J 7 bases, with 9 bases left between them. The CDR3 sequence is 12 residues long. The CDR3 DNA reads TGTGCCAGCAGTTTGACAGTCAATGAAGCTTTCTTT. Its protein product is CASSLTVNEAFF.

The chain couples TRBV19 to TRBJ2-2, with 8 bases fitting TRBD2. The CDR3 is 15 residues long. Germline V gene data show CDR1 as LNHDA and CDR2 as SQIVND (reference sequence). Trimming removed 8 bases from V and 7 bases from J; junction bases left unmatched: 12. The CDR3 here is CASRGKRETVGELFF. CDR3 nucleotide sequence: TGTGCCAGTCGTGGAAAGCGGGAGACGGTCGGGGAGCTGTTTTTT.

The rearrangement joins TRBV6-1 to TRBJ2-7; TRBD2 agrees at 8 bases. V gave up 5 bases and J gave up 3 bases; unmatched junction bases: 9. The CDR3 runs to 15 residues. The V gene's germline CDR1 is MNHNS and CDR2 SASEGT. The CDR3: CASSTGRGENYEQYV. The CDR3 coding sequence is TGTGCCAGCAGTACGGGGCGGGGGGAGAACTACGAGCAGTACGTC.

V usage is TRBV6-1 and J usage is TRBJ2-5; 11 bases map to TRBD2. V shed 1 base and J 3 bases; nucleotides not matched to a gene: 1. The CDR3 has 15 residues. The germline V gene has CDR1 MNHNS and CDR2 SASEGT. CDR3 loop: CASSEGLAGKETQYF. CDR3 bases: TGTGCCAGCAGTGAAGGACTAGCGGGAAAAGAGACCCAGTACTTC.

V is TRBV5-5 and J is TRBJ2-7; perhaps TRBD2 as D (5 bases). The length of the CDR3 is 13 residues. Between the trimmed V and J ends, which lost 5 bases and 3 bases, there was a span of 12 bases. Germline CDR1 is SGHKS and CDR2 is YYEKEE (reference sequence). CDR3 in amino acids: CASSEGIYYEQYF. Written as DNA, the CDR3 is TGTGCCAGCAGTGAGGGTATCTACTACGAGCAGTACTTC.

The V and J genes are TRBV2 and TRBJ1-6, with TRBD1 identical over 7 bases. CDR1 is SNHLY and CDR2 is FYNNEI in the germline V gene. V trimming: 6 bases; J trimming: 6 bases; junction bases outside the gene matches: 8. This CDR3 is 15 amino acids long. CDR3 DNA: TGTGCCAGCAGGTCTTACGGGACAGCTAATTCACCCCTCCACTTT. Amino acids: CASRSYGTANSPLHF. Complete variable domain (other parts from reference TRBV2 and TRBJ1-6): EPEVTQTPSHQVTQMGQEVILRCVPISNHLYFYWYRQILGQKVEFLVSFYNNEISEKSEIFDDQFSVERPDGSNFTLKIRSTKLEDSAMYFCASRSYGTANSPLHFGNGTRLTVT.

The gene calls are TRBV11-2 and TRBJ2-3; D ambiguous. V lost 5 bases and J lost 2, with 17 bases in between. The CDR3 runs 16 residues. Germline values: CDR1 SGHAT, CDR2 FQNNGV. The CDR3 DNA reads as TGTGCCAGCAGCGTGAGGATAGCCACTCCCACAGATACGCAGTATTTT. It encodes CASSVRIATPTDTQYF.

The chain uses TRBV27 and TRBJ2-2, with 7 positions matching TRBD1. This CDR3 spans 14 amino acids. The germline V gene encodes CDR1 MNHEY and CDR2 SMNVEV (reference sequence). Trimming at V came to 3 bases and at J to 5 bases, leaving 3 bases not matched to a gene. In nucleotides, the CDR3 is TGTGCCAGCAGTTTCGACAGGGCAACCGGGGAGCTGTTTTTT. The encoded protein is CASSFDRATGELFF.

The genes are TRBV30 and TRBJ2-2, with unresolved D. Trimming took 5 bases from V and 7 from J, leaving 8 bases between them. The CDR3 is 11 residues long. Germline-derived CDR1 and CDR2 are GTSNPN and SVGIG (reference sequence). CDR3 amino acids: CAWGFNGELFF. In DNA, the CDR3 is TGTGCCTGGGGCTTCAACGGGGAGCTGTTTTTT.